This is a list of T cell receptor beta chains from one sample in a study of technical replicates of blood from several donors. The assay was immunoSEQ multiplex PCR, and TCRdb's table has in-frame clones only and misses some. The sample holds more than 70,000 clones; 75% to 95% are singletons and the top ten take 0.25% to 0.35%. Sequenced sample: T cells isolated from PBMCs. These receptors were obtained from a human donor in good health. The CDR3 runs from the conserved cysteine through the conserved F or W. Each record gives: V gene, clone size, J gene, CDR3 protein. Only part of the rows carry a size: once, few, many, or a class if the clone is expanded.

V gene: TRBV6-4; clone size: few; J gene: TRBJ2-1; CDR3 protein: CASSLSGGAGNEQFF
V gene: TRBV10-3; clone size: NA; J gene: TRBJ2-1; CDR3 protein: CAIMKTSLGQFF
V gene: TRBV2; clone size: NA; J gene: TRBJ1-1; CDR3 protein: CASSVQGLNTEAFF
V gene: TRBV6-9; clone size: NA; J gene: TRBJ2-7; CDR3 protein: CASSYVTGGPRLILYEQYF
V gene: TRBV19; clone size: NA; J gene: TRBJ2-2; CDR3 protein: CASSAIQELNTGELFF
V gene: TRBV4-1; clone size: NA; J gene: TRBJ1-4; CDR3 protein: CASSQVPGRTNEKLFF
V gene: TRBV5-4; clone size: once; J gene: TRBJ2-1; CDR3 protein: CASSYYNEQFF
V gene: TRBV5-6; clone size: NA; J gene: TRBJ2-7; CDR3 protein: CASSRTGTGVSYEQYF
V gene: TRBV15; clone size: NA; J gene: TRBJ1-5; CDR3 protein: CATSRVDYGSNQPQHF
V gene: TRBV4-1; clone size: NA; J gene: TRBJ2-7; CDR3 protein: CASSQGGQGPYEQYF
V gene: TRBV5-6; clone size: NA; J gene: TRBJ1-2; CDR3 protein: CASSSPWTTIHLNYGYTF
V gene: TRBV7-8; clone size: NA; J gene: TRBJ2-5; CDR3 protein: CASSLMGLAQETQYF
V gene: TRBV2; clone size: NA; J gene: TRBJ1-1; CDR3 protein: CASSGSGRVDTEAFF
V gene: TRBV6-4; clone size: NA; J gene: TRBJ1-2; CDR3 protein: CASSDRSGTNYGYTF
V gene: TRBV4-1; clone size: NA; J gene: TRBJ1-5; CDR3 protein: CASSPEVIQPQHF